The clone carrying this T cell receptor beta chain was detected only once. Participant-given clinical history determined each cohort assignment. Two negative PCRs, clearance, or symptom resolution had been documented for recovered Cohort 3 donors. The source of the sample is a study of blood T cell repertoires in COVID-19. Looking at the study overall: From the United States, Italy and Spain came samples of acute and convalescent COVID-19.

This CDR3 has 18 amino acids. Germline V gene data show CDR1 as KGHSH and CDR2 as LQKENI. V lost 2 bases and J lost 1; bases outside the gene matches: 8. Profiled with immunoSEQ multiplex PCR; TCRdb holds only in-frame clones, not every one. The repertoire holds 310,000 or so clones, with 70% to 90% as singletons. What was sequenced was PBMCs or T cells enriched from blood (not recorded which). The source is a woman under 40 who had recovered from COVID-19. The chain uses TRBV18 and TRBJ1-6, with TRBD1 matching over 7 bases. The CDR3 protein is CASSPVTGDGSYNSPLHF. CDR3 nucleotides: TGTGCCAGCTCACCAGTTACAGGGGATGGGTCCTATAATTCACCCCTCCACTTT.